The 15 T cell receptor beta chains in this list originate from one sample, sequenced in a study of graft-versus-host responses after intestinal transplantation. TCRdb's copy holds only in-frame clones and misses some; the assay was immunoSEQ multiplex PCR. The top ten hold 1.6% of the sample, which has over 45,000 clones, roughly 90% seen once. The sample here was PBMCs, taken 26 days after transplant. The source of these receptors is a human patient who received an intestinal transplant, so some T cells may come from the graft donor.

This clone is deemed medium-sized. The CDR3 spells CASSGTSVYSDTQYF. CDR3 sequence (DNA): TGTGCCAGCAGCGGGACTAGCGTCTATTCAGATACGCAGTATTTT. This chain joins TRBV2 and TRBJ2-3, with TRBD2 matching 10 bases. The CDR3 totals 15 residues. Unmatched junction bases numbered 7, after V lost 6 bases and J lost 4 bases. Germline V gives CDR1 SNHLY, CDR2 FYNNEI.

The chain employs TRBV27 and TRBJ2-7; the D gene is possibly TRBD1 (6 bases). Trimming left V 6 bases short and J 3 bases short, with 21 bases between. Germline V gene data show CDR1 as MNHEY and CDR2 as SMNVEV (reference sequence). The CDR3 runs 16 residues. The CDR3 DNA follows: TGTGCCAGCAGCCCAAGGAAGGGGGTGCTCGACTACGAGCAGTACTTC. Translating it yields CASSPRKGVLDYEQYF.

This chain connects TRBV29-1 to TRBJ2-7, with 7 bases aligning to TRBD1. Germline lookup yields CDR1 SQVTM and CDR2 ANQGSEA. CDR3 size: 12 residues. The ends lost 4 bases at V and 7 bases at J; junction bases unmatched: 7. CDR3 in DNA: TGCAGCGTTGGTAACAGGGGTGGGGAGCAGTACTTC. Translating gives CSVGNRGGEQYF.

This rearrangement joins TRBV11-2 to TRBJ2-6, with 7 positions matching TRBD2. V shed 4 bases and J 13 bases; nucleotides not matched to a gene: 7. This CDR3 is built from 13 residues. CDR1 is SGHAT, CDR2 FQNNGV, per germline. In DNA form, the CDR3 reads TGTGCCAGCAGCTCCCGGGTGCGGGGGGTCCTGACTTTC. Translating gives CASSSRVRGVLTF.

The chain is built from TRBV30 and TRBJ1-2; D call uncertain. CDR3 length: 14 residues. Germline loops: CDR1 GTSNPN, CDR2 SVGIG (reference sequence). V was clipped by 0 bases and J by 7 bases, with 15 bases between them. The CDR3 coding sequence is TGTGCCTGGAGTGTACTGTCCCAGAGGAGTGGCTACACCTTC. Residues: CAWSVLSQRSGYTF. The full variable domain, rest sourced from reference TRBV30 and TRBJ1-2, is SQTIHQWPATLVQPVGSPLSLECTVEGTSNPNLYWYRQAAGRGLQLLFYSVGIGQISSEVPQNLSASRPQDRQFILSSKKLLLSDSGFYLCAWSVLSQRSGYTFGSGTRLTVV.

V is TRBV13 and J is TRBJ2-4, with D possibly TRBD2 on 6 matching bases. CDR3 length: 14 amino acids. Per the germline V gene, CDR1 is PRHDT and CDR2 is FYEKMQ (reference sequence). V was clipped by 6 bases and J by 5 bases, with 14 bases between them. This CDR3 is CASSHRTTQNIQYF. The DNA for the CDR3 is TGTGCCAGCAGTCACCGGACTACGCAAAACATTCAGTACTTC.

The CDR3 region is CASSLSQEETQYF. The CDR3 DNA follows: TGTGCCAGCAGCTTAAGTCAGGAAGAGACCCAGTACTTC. The chain joins TRBV5-4 to TRBJ2-5; D uncertain. The CDR3 runs 13 residues. CDR1 is SGHNT, CDR2 YYREEE, per germline (reference sequence). Trimming cost V 2 bases and J 3 bases, with 8 bases left between them.

The genes are TRBV6-5 and TRBJ2-1; tentatively, D is TRBD1 (6 bases). The CDR3 contains 15 residues. Trimming left V 4 bases short and J 8 bases short, with 18 bases between. Germline CDR1 is MNHEY and CDR2 is SVGAGI. CDR3 loop: CASSFDRIPLYEQFF. Written as DNA, the CDR3 is TGTGCCAGCAGTTTCGACAGGATTCCTCTGTATGAGCAGTTCTTC.

V and J are TRBV28 and TRBJ2-7; D might be TRBD2 (6 bases). V lost 5 bases to trimming and J lost 1 base, with 15 bases between them. Germline-derived CDR1 and CDR2 are MDHEN and SYDVKM. The CDR3 runs to 15 residues. This chain's CDR3 is CASSRGREASYEQYF. CDR3 nucleotides: TGTGCCAGCAGTCGGGGCAGGGAGGCATCCTACGAGCAGTACTTC.

This chain uses TRBV14 with TRBJ2-7; D is perhaps TRBD1 (6 bases). The germline V and J ends were trimmed by 1 base and 2 bases, with 9 bases remaining between them. The V gene's germline CDR1 is SGHDN and CDR2 FVKESK. CDR3 length: 14 amino acids. The CDR3 spells CASSQGGGPYEQYF. The DNA of the CDR3 is TGTGCCAGCAGCCAAGGTGGGGGCCCCTACGAGCAGTACTTC. Using reference TRBV14 and TRBJ2-7 for the parts outside the CDR3, the full variable domain is EAGVTQFPSHSVIEKGQTVTLRCDPISGHDNLYWYRRVMGKEIKFLLHFVKESKQDESGMPNNRFLAERTGGTYSTLKVQPAELEDSGVYFCASSQGGGPYEQYFGPGTRLTVT.

This clone was seen more than once but under ten times. V usage is TRBV6-1 and J usage is TRBJ2-1; D gene uncertain. Per the germline V gene, CDR1 is MNHNS and CDR2 is SASEGT. V lost 3 bases and J 5 bases, leaving 5 bases between the germline ends. This CDR3 spans 12 amino acids. The CDR3 coding sequence is TGTGCCAGCAGTGACGTTCACAATGAGCAGTTCTTC. Protein product: CASSDVHNEQFF.

The chain has TRBV6-1 and TRBJ1-2, with a possible D match to TRBD1 (6 bases). Deletions cut 5 bases from V and 6 bases from J, with 19 bases between. CDR1 is MNHNS, CDR2 SASEGT, per germline. The CDR3 loop spans 15 amino acids. The CDR3 sequence: CASSTPDRSLNGYTF. The DNA of the CDR3 is TGTGCCAGCAGTACCCCCGACAGGTCTTTAAATGGCTACACCTTC.

The chain has TRBV19 and TRBJ2-3; 7 nucleotides match TRBD1. The CDR3 contains 14 residues. Germline assignment: CDR1 LNHDA and CDR2 SQIVND (reference sequence). V was pared by 4 bases and J by 5 bases, with 6 bases of the junction left unmatched. In nucleotides, the CDR3 is TGTGCCAGTAGTACAGGACAGGCCAAAGATACGCAGTATTTT. It codes for CASSTGQAKDTQYF.

The chain joins TRBV30 to TRBJ1-1; D gene unclear. V lost 5 bases to trimming and J lost 1 base, with 11 bases between them. This CDR3 is 13 amino acids long. Germline lookup yields CDR1 GTSNPN and CDR2 SVGIG (reference sequence). DNA for the CDR3: TGTGCCTGGGGGGAGACAAAGAACACTGAAGCTTTCTTT. Its translation: CAWGETKNTEAFF.

The rearrangement links TRBV5-1 to TRBJ2-3, with TRBD2 as a possible D gene (5 bases). Trimming removed 2 bases from V and 0 bases from J, with 16 bases in between. The CDR3 runs 17 residues. CDR1 SGHRS and CDR2 YFSETQ come from the germline V gene. In DNA, the CDR3 is TGCGCCAGCAGCTTTGGGCCCGGGGTTTCAAGCACAGATACGCAGTATTTT. Translation: CASSFGPGVSSTDTQYF.